A single sample is the source of the 21 T cell receptor beta chains below, sequenced in a study of blood T cells in healthy people across ages. Using a J-beta primer mix together with a sample-barcoded 5' primer, a second PCR was run for about 7 to 12 cycles. TCRdb fed the 5' RACE reads into MiXCR, producing one record per CDR3 protein. The table shows more than 650,000 distinct CDR3 sequences, with 22% occurring only once. The sample consisted of blood. The source is a man between 65 and 85 years old in good health.

Turning to this clonotype: This may stem from a read error, because a much larger clone lies one nucleotide away. The chain couples TRBV18 to TRBJ2-5; D is unclear. From germline, CDR1 is KGHSH and CDR2 LQKENI. There are 12 residues in the CDR3. The CDR3 DNA is TGTGCCGGCTCACCGGCTTTTGAGACCCAGTACTTC. This codes for CAGSPAFETQYF.

The chain uses TRBV6-6 and TRBJ1-1; weak D call: TRBD1 (6 bases). The CDR3 totals 15 residues. Per the germline V gene, CDR1 is MNHNY and CDR2 is SVGAGI (reference sequence). Trimming left V 2 bases short and J 1 base short, with 11 bases between. In DNA, the CDR3 is TGTGCCAGCAGTTACGGGGTCAGGGGGAACACTGAAGCTTTCTTT. This encodes CASSYGVRGNTEAFF.

The chain is built from TRBV7-6 and TRBJ1-1; a weak D match, TRBD1 (5 bases). V was shortened by 0 bases and J by 3 bases, with 14 bases between the two germline ends. Germline V gives CDR1 SGHVS, CDR2 FNYEAQ. The CDR3 sequence is 16 residues long. CDR3 bases: TGTGCCAGCAGCTTAGCGAAGGGGATCCTATACACTGAAGCTTTCTTT. Translated, it gives CASSLAKGILYTEAFF.

This clonotype was counted only a few times. The V call is TRBV20-1, the J call TRBJ2-4; 8 nucleotides agree with TRBD2. This CDR3 has 11 amino acids. The germline V gene encodes CDR1 DFQATT and CDR2 SNEGSKA (reference sequence). The V segment lost 6 bases and the J segment 9 bases; nucleotides outside the gene matches: 4. The CDR3 loop reads CSARAGGIQYF. CDR3 in DNA: TGCAGTGCAAGGGCGGGGGGCATTCAGTACTTC.

The V call is TRBV6-2 or TRBV6-3, the J call TRBJ2-1, with D maybe TRBD1 (7 bases). V lost 5 bases to trimming and J lost 11 bases, with 16 bases between them. Germline lookup yields CDR1 MNHEY and CDR2 SVGEGT. This CDR3 is built from 13 residues. CDR3 region: CASSARGTAKQFF. DNA for the CDR3: TGTGCCAGCAGTGCCCGGGGGACAGCCAAGCAGTTCTTC.

The V gene is TRBV6-6, the J gene TRBJ2-3; 7 nucleotides line up with TRBD1. After removal of 7 bases from V and 3 bases from J, the junction contained 7 bases not matched to a gene. CDR1 is MNHNY, CDR2 SVGAGI, per germline (reference sequence). This CDR3 region has 14 residues. The CDR3 DNA is TGTGCCAGCAAGCGACAACAGGGGACAGATACGCAGTATTTT. Protein sequence: CASKRQQGTDTQYF.

The chain is built from TRBV5-1 and TRBJ2-2; no firm D call. In germline, CDR1 is SGHRS, CDR2 YFSETQ. V lost 1 base and J 6 bases, leaving 7 bases between the germline ends. The CDR3 runs 13 residues. In DNA form, the CDR3 reads TGCGCCAGCAGCTTGTTACAGTCCGGGGAGCTGTTTTTT. Translating it yields CASSLLQSGELFF.

The chain couples TRBV11-2 to TRBJ2-2; possibly TRBD2 for D (5 bases). Per germline, CDR1 SGHAT and CDR2 FQNNGV. V was pared by 7 bases and J by 4 bases, with 13 bases between. This CDR3 region has 14 residues. As DNA, the CDR3 is TGTGCCAGCACCAGCCTACTAGGCACCGGGGAGCTGTTTTTT. This codes for CASTSLLGTGELFF.

The table lists this clonotype with many counts. The genes are TRBV5-1 and TRBJ1-1, with a weak D call TRBD1 (5 bases). This CDR3 is built from 14 residues. The germline CDR1 and CDR2 sequences are SGHRS and YFSETQ. Trimming shortened V by 0 bases and J by 1 base, and 7 bases separated the two germline ends. In DNA form, the CDR3 reads TGCGCCAGCAGCTTGGGACAGAAGAACACTGAAGCTTTCTTT. Translated, it gives CASSLGQKNTEAFF.

This clonotype was seen more than once but under ten times. The chain has TRBV10-3 and TRBJ2-6; D gene uncertain. The CDR3 runs 15 residues. Looked up from germline, CDR1 is ENHRY and CDR2 is SYGVKD. V shed 1 base and J shed 0 bases, with 4 bases lying between them. CDR3 sequence: CAISEWGSGANVLTF. In DNA, the CDR3 is TGTGCCATCAGTGAGTGGGGCTCTGGGGCCAACGTCCTGACTTTC.

This clonotype occurred a few times. V gene TRBV5-1 combines with J gene TRBJ2-4; 8 nucleotides line up with TRBD2. J lost 1 base, V lost 4 bases, and 4 bases had no gene match. CDR3 length equals 15 residues. Germline V gene data show CDR1 as SGHRS and CDR2 as YFSETQ. The CDR3 loop is CASSRGLVAKNIQYF. CDR3 coding DNA: TGCGCCAGCAGCCGGGGACTAGTCGCCAAAAACATTCAGTACTTC. The full variable domain, its missing parts supplied by reference TRBV5-1 and TRBJ2-4, is KAGVTQTPRYLIKTRGQQVTLSCSPISGHRSVSWYQQTPGQGLQFLFEYFSETQRNKGNFPGRFSGRQFSNSRSEMNVSTLELGDSALYLCASSRGLVAKNIQYFGAGTRLSVL.

There are a few counts of this clonotype. The chain recombines TRBV29-1 with TRBJ2-7, with D tentatively TRBD2 (6 bases). V was trimmed by 4 bases and J by 3 bases, leaving 10 bases between them. The CDR3 covers 12 residues. CDR1 is SQVTM and CDR2 is ANQGSEA in the germline V gene. The CDR3 sequence: CSVGDGGYEQYF. The CDR3, as DNA: TGCAGCGTTGGGGACGGGGGCTACGAGCAGTACTTC.

The chain carries TRBV3-1 and TRBJ1-5, with TRBD1 matching 8 bases. Trimming cost V 1 base and J 4 bases; bases outside gene matches: 3. Germline CDR1 is LGHDT and CDR2 is YNNKEL (reference sequence). The CDR3 is made up of 15 amino acids. CDR3 residues: CASSQGGQANQPQHF. CDR3 in DNA: TGTGCCAGCAGCCAAGGGGGACAGGCGAATCAGCCCCAGCATTTT. Full variable domain (remainder filled in from reference TRBV3-1 and TRBJ1-5): DTAVSQTPKYLVTQMGNDKSIKCEQNLGHDTMYWYKQDSKKFLKIMFSYNNKELIINETVPNRFSPKSPDKAHLNLHINSLELGDSAVYFCASSQGGQANQPQHFGDGTRLSIL.

In its sample, this clonotype was seen a few times. The V gene is TRBV7-2, the J gene TRBJ2-5, with 7 bases aligning to TRBD2. The DNA end is more similar to TRBJ2-1, so the J call may be wrong. Germline values: CDR1 SGHTA, CDR2 FQGNSA. The CDR3 sequence is 13 residues long. In DNA, the CDR3 is TGTGCCAGCAGCCCAGTGGGCGGGAGTCTTCAGTTCTTC. This encodes CASSPVGGSLQFF.

The rearrangement links TRBV20-1 to TRBJ2-3, with D unresolved. The germline gives CDR1 DFQATT, CDR2 SNEGSKA (reference sequence). The V end lost 5 bases, the J end lost 4 bases, and 13 bases lay between the germline ends. This CDR3 has 13 amino acids. CDR3 coding DNA: TGCAGTGCTGAATCGACGACCCCAGATACGCAGTATTTT. Translating gives CSAESTTPDTQYF.

This clonotype was counted a few times. V usage is TRBV7-6 and J usage is TRBJ1-5; D not certain. V dropped 1 base and J dropped 9 bases, with 13 bases sitting between them. CDR1 and CDR2 (germline): SGHVS, FNYEAQ. The CDR3 totals 14 residues. CDR3 amino acids: CASSLEGWDRPQHF. The DNA for the CDR3 is TGTGCCAGCAGCTTAGAGGGTTGGGATCGGCCCCAGCATTTT.

The chain carries TRBV29-1 and TRBJ2-3; the D is unclear. The V and J ends lost 4 bases and 6 bases respectively, with 5 bases between them. This CDR3 spans 10 amino acids. Germline CDR1 is SQVTM and CDR2 is ANQGSEA. CDR3 protein: CSVVGDTQYF. The CDR3 DNA follows: TGCAGCGTTGTTGGGGATACGCAGTATTTT.

The rearrangement links TRBV3-1 to TRBJ1-1; perhaps TRBD1 as D (6 bases). V lost 8 bases to trimming and J lost 1 base, with 11 bases between them. CDR1 is LGHDT, CDR2 YNNKEL, per germline (reference sequence). This CDR3 has 13 amino acids. The CDR3 loop reads CASGRQANTEAFF. CDR3 DNA: TGTGCCAGCGGCCGACAGGCGAACACTGAAGCTTTCTTT. Using reference TRBV3-1 and TRBJ1-1 for the parts outside the CDR3, the full variable domain is DTAVSQTPKYLVTQMGNDKSIKCEQNLGHDTMYWYKQDSKKFLKIMFSYNNKELIINETVPNRFSPKSPDKAHLNLHINSLELGDSAVYFCASGRQANTEAFFGQGTRLTVV.

This clonotype was found a few times. The V call is TRBV9, the J call TRBJ1-4; possible D gene TRBD1, 5 bases. The CDR3 runs to 16 residues. Trimming pared 1 base from V and 6 bases from J, leaving 16 bases between. Germline V gives CDR1 SGDLS, CDR2 YYNGEE. The DNA of the CDR3 is TGTGCCAGCAGCGTAAGTCCGGGGGGAGTAGATGAAAAACTGTTTTTT. It translates to CASSVSPGGVDEKLFF.

J is TRBJ1-2 and V is TRBV7-3; possibly TRBD1 for D (6 bases). Germline lookup yields CDR1 SGHTA and CDR2 FQGTGA. V was shortened by 5 bases and J by 0 bases, with 19 bases between the two germline ends. The CDR3 is 17 amino acids. The CDR3 nucleotides are TGTGCCAGCAGCGCCACCGCATCGACAGGAACTAACTATGGCTACACCTTC. It is translated as CASSATASTGTNYGYTF.

The chain employs TRBV5-1 and TRBJ1-1; maybe TRBD1 (5 bases). Germline assignment: CDR1 SGHRS and CDR2 YFSETQ. V was shortened by 0 bases and J by 1 base, with 13 bases between the two germline ends. CDR3 length: 16 amino acids. CDR3 coding DNA: TGCGCCAGCAGCTTGGCCCATGACAGAACGAACACTGAAGCTTTCTTT. It translates to CASSLAHDRTNTEAFF.